One sample yielded the 13 T cell receptor beta chains listed below, sequenced in a study of tumour-infiltrating T cells in Burkitt lymphoma. Only in-frame clones appear in the TCRdb table, and some are missing; sequencing was by immunoSEQ multiplex PCR. The profile shows more than 40,000 clones, around 30% of them singletons. Sequencing input: tumor tissue. These receptors were collected from a human donor with Burkitt lymphoma.

The rearrangement links TRBV7-9 to TRBJ2-3, with unresolved D. Per the germline V gene, CDR1 is SEHNR and CDR2 is FQNEAQ (reference sequence). Trimming stripped 5 bases from V and 0 bases from J, with 6 bases between. The CDR3 loop spans 13 amino acids. CDR3 protein: CASSETSTDTQYF. DNA for the CDR3: TGTGCCAGCAGCGAAACTAGCACAGATACGCAGTATTTT.

This chain uses TRBV28 with TRBJ2-2, with 7 nucleotides matching TRBD2. This CDR3 has 16 amino acids. V dropped 2 bases and J dropped 4; count of bases not matched to a gene: 7. Germline loops: CDR1 MDHEN, CDR2 SYDVKM. For the CDR3, the DNA is TGTGCCAGCAGTTTAAGTGCGGGGGAAGGCACCGGGGAGCTGTTTTTT. This gives the protein CASSLSAGEGTGELFF.

Only a few counts were recorded for this clone. The chain joins TRBV30 to TRBJ2-3; tentatively, D is TRBD2 (6 bases). V lost 1 base and J 1 base, leaving 15 bases between the germline ends. The CDR3 extends over 16 amino acids. Germline CDR1 is GTSNPN and CDR2 is SVGIG (reference sequence). The CDR3 reads CAWSGSSSAGTDTQYF. As DNA, the CDR3 is TGTGCCTGGAGTGGTAGTTCTAGCGCCGGCACAGATACGCAGTATTTT.

This clone was seen more than once but under ten times. The CDR3: CATSRAPQETQYF. As DNA, the CDR3 is TGTGCCACCAGCAGAGCCCCACAAGAGACCCAGTACTTC. The genes are TRBV15 and TRBJ2-5; D call uncertain. V was trimmed by 1 base and J by 2 bases, leaving 5 bases between them. The CDR3 length is 13 residues. The germline CDR1 and CDR2 sequences are LNHNV and YYDKDF (reference sequence).

The chain links TRBV5-1 to TRBJ2-3; no clear D. The CDR3 sequence is 14 residues long. Trimming cost V 0 bases and J 1 base, with 6 bases left between them. Germline loops: CDR1 SGHRS, CDR2 YFSETQ. CDR3 amino acids: CASSLGVGTDTQYF. The CDR3, as DNA: TGCGCCAGCAGCTTGGGGGTAGGCACAGATACGCAGTATTTT.

This sequence joins TRBV4-3 and TRBJ1-2, with 7 positions matching TRBD1. V lost 6 bases and J lost 5; bases outside the gene matches: 15. Germline assignment: CDR1 LGHNA and CDR2 YSLEER. CDR3 size: 16 residues. For the CDR3, the DNA is TGCGCCAGCAGTCGACAGGGCGCTAACCCACTTTATGGCTACACCTTC. Protein: CASSRQGANPLYGYTF.

The rearrangement uses TRBV11-3 and TRBJ2-3, with 7 bases aligning to TRBD1. J was trimmed by 4 bases and V by 6 bases; bases with no gene match: 7. Per germline, CDR1 SGHNT and CDR2 YENEEA. The CDR3 loop spans 14 amino acids. This CDR3 is CASRKGQESDTQYF. CDR3 coding DNA: TGTGCCAGCAGGAAAGGACAGGAATCAGATACGCAGTATTTT.

This clone appeared a few times. The chain combines TRBV23-1 with TRBJ2-2; 7 bases are shared with TRBD1. TRBV23-1 is designated an ORF whose function remains uncertain. With V trimmed by 3 bases and J by 7 bases, 17 bases remained unmatched. The CDR3 has 18 amino acids. The DNA for the CDR3 is TGCGCCAGCAGTCAGGCCTCGAAAGGGGGCATGAGGGACGGGGAGCTGTTTTTT. It yields the protein CASSQASKGGMRDGELFF.

V usage is TRBV5-1 and J usage is TRBJ2-4; either TRBD1 or TRBD2 may supply D (6 bases each). With 4 bases removed from V and 9 bases from J, the gap between germline ends came to 17 bases. The CDR3 contains 14 residues. CDR1 is SGHRS, CDR2 YFSETQ, per germline. CDR3 sequence (DNA): TGCGCCAGCAGCCCTGGGGGGCAGGAAGGCATTCAGTACTTC. Protein product: CASSPGGQEGIQYF.

This sequence joins TRBV4-1 and TRBJ1-4, with D possibly TRBD1 on 6 matching bases. The CDR3 consists of 16 residues. V was shortened by 4 bases and J by 5 bases, with 17 bases between the two germline ends. In germline, CDR1 is MGHRA, CDR2 YSYEKL. The DNA of the CDR3 is TGCGCCAGCAGCCGCAGAGCCGGGACACCCAATGAAAAACTGTTTTTT. Translation gives CASSRRAGTPNEKLFF.

The V gene is TRBV7-8, the J gene TRBJ1-5; D ambiguous. The CDR3 loop spans 13 amino acids. Germline V gives CDR1 SGHVS, CDR2 FQNEAQ. Trimming removed 5 bases from V and 5 bases from J, with 10 bases in between. CDR3 residues: CASSLSPDQPQHF. CDR3 nucleotides: TGTGCCAGCAGCCTTAGCCCGGATCAGCCCCAGCATTTT.

This clone has a handful of counts. The chain recombines TRBV30 with TRBJ1-5, with 9 bases identical to TRBD1. There are 14 residues in the CDR3. Germline V gene lookup returns CDR1 GTSNPN and CDR2 SVGIG (reference sequence). J gave up 4 bases and V 8 bases, and 9 bases lay outside the gene matches. This CDR3 is CAATGGSGNQPQHF. For the CDR3, the DNA is TGTGCCGCCACAGGGGGCAGTGGGAATCAGCCCCAGCATTTT.

The J gene is TRBJ2-7, the V gene TRBV27; 11 nucleotides agree with TRBD1. CDR1 MNHEY and CDR2 SMNVEV come from the germline V gene (reference sequence). The CDR3 contains 15 residues. V gave up 5 bases and J gave up 7 bases; unmatched junction bases: 10. CDR3 sequence: CASSPHGQGAREQYF. CDR3 bases: TGTGCCAGCAGTCCCCACGGACAGGGGGCGCGAGAGCAGTACTTC.